This T cell receptor beta chain came from a study of T cell repertoires in cytomegalovirus infection. Study as a whole: Public TCR beta signature analysis indicated the presence of both CMV infection and matching HLA type.

Germline CDR1 KGHDR, CDR2 SFDVKD. The V and J ends lost 4 bases and 5 bases, in that order; junction bases with no gene match: 7. CDR3 length: 15 residues. Study outcomes and limitations: The ex vivo response showed dominance by HLA-C-restricted CMV-specific TCR beta clonotypes.

This clonotype has only a few counts. Antigen unknown. From the reads, TCRdb called clonotypes with MiXCR, one entry per CDR3 protein. In the table there are 700,000 to 900,000 distinct CDR3 sequences, approximately 32% of which are singletons. The sequencing used cultured CD8+ T cells from PBMCs, collected from culture after CMV antigen stimulation. The sequence was collected from a human donor in good health (CMV status not recorded). Some clones in this sample may be carry-over from other donors' samples. The chain is built from TRBV24-1 and TRBJ2-5; 9 bases are a match to TRBD1. CDR3 protein: CATSDPMTGGETQYF. Written as DNA, the CDR3 is TGTGCCACCAGTGACCCGATGACAGGGGGGGAGACCCAGTACTTC.